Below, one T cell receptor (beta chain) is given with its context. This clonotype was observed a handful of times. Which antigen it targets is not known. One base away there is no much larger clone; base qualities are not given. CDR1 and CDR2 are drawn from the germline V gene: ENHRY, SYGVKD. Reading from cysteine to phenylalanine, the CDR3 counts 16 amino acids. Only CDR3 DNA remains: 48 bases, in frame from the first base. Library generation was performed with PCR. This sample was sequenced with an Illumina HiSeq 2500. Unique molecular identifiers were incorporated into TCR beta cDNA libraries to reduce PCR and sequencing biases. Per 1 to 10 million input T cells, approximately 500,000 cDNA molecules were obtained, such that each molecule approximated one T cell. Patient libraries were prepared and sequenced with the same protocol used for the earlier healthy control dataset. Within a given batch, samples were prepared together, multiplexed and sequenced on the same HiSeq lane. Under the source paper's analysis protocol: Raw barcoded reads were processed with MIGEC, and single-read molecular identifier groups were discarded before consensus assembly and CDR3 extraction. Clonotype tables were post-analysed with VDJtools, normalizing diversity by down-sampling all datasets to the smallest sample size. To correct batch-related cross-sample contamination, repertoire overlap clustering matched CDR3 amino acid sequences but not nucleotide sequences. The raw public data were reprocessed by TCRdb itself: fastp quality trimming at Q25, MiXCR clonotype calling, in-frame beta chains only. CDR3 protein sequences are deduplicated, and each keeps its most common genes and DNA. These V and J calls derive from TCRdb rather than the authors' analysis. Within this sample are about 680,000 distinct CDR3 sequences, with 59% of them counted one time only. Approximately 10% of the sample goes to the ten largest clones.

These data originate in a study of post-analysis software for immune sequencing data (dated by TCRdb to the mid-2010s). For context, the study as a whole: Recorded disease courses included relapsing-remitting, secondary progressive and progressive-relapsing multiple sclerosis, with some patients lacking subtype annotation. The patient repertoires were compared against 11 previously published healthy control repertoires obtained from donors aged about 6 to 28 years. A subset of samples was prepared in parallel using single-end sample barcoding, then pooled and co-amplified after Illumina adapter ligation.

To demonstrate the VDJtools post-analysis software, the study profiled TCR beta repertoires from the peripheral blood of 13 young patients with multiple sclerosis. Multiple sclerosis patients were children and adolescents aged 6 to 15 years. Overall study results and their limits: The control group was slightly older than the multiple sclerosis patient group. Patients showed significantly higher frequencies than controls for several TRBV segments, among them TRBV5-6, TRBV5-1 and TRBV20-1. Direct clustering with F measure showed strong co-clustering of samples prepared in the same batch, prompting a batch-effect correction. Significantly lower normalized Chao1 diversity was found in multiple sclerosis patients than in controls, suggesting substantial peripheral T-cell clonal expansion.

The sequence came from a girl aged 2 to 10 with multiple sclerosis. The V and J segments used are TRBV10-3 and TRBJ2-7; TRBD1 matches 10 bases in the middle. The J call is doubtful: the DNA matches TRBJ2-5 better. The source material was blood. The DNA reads TGTGCCATCATGATTACGGACAGGGGGGTCGGGGAGACCCAGTACTTC. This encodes CAIMITDRGVGETQYF.